This TCR beta chain stems from a study of post-analysis software for immune sequencing data. After removal of 5 bases from V and 5 bases from J, the junction contained 8 bases not matched to a gene. Germline-derived CDR1 and CDR2 are SGHTA and FQGTGA. The CDR3 loop spans 15 amino acids. Study results and caveats: Controls' normalized Chao1 diversity significantly exceeded that of multiple sclerosis patients. With TRBV5-6, TRBV5-1 and TRBV20-1 included, 4 to 6 TRBV segments were more frequent in patients than in controls. Strong co-clustering by F measure was seen for same-batch samples.

In the case of this clonotype: As yet, its antigen is unknown.

TCR beta cDNA libraries included unique molecular identifiers. The yield from around 1 to 10 million T cells was roughly 500,000 cDNA molecules in total. TCRdb reprocessed the PCR reads with MiXCR, giving one entry per CDR3 protein. The table shows 450,000 to 650,000 distinct CDR3 sequences, with roughly 40% occurring only once. The sequence came from a girl between 10 and 17 years old with multiple sclerosis. The sequencing input was blood. The genes are TRBV7-3 and TRBJ2-3, with TRBD1 matching 9 bases. The CDR3 DNA follows: TGTGCCAGCAGCACGCCGGGACAGGGCGAAGATACGCAGTATTTT. This codes for CASSTPGQGEDTQYF.